This TCR beta chain was found in a study of early T cells in non-severe SARS-CoV-2 infection. The germline CDR1 and CDR2 sequences are KGHDR and SFDVKD. This CDR3 has 15 amino acids. Losses at the gene ends were 4 bases for V and 7 bases for J; bases not matched to a gene: 10. TCRdb fed the 5' RACE reads into MiXCR, producing one record per CDR3 protein. The sample lists 80,000 to 95,000 distinct CDR3 sequences, approximately 14% occurring once. This clonotype showed up many times. Sample: whole blood. V is TRBV24-1 and J is TRBJ1-2, with TRBD1 matching over 8 bases. This receptor was identified in an adult who was a healthcare worker with PCR-confirmed SARS-CoV-2 infection or an uninfected control (not recorded which). The CDR3 region is CATSEYDRGPFGYTF. Written as DNA, the CDR3 is TGTGCCACCAGTGAATACGACAGGGGCCCCTTTGGCTACACCTTC.